A selection of T cell receptor beta chains follows, all from one sample in a study of TIL therapy for anti-PD-1-resistant metastatic lung cancer. The assay was immunoSEQ multiplex PCR, and TCRdb's table has in-frame clones only and misses some. Of approximately 22,000 clones in the sample, around 70% were seen once. The source was blood, collected at baseline. The source of these receptors is a person aged 30 to 80 with non-small cell lung cancer. Each CDR3 is given with its conserved first and last residue. Fields, in order: clone size, V gene, J gene, D gene, CDR3 protein, CDR3 DNA. A D gene is named only where the DNA matches it firmly. A clone size is listed for some rows: how often the clone was seen (once, few, many), or a class if it is expanded.

>NA|TRBV2|TRBJ1-2|NA
CASSESVGNYGYTF
TGTGCCAGCAGTGAATCCGTCGGGAACTATGGCTACACCTTC
>NA|TRBV2|TRBJ1-4|NA
CASSEIGGEKLFF
TGTGCCAGCAGTGAAATCGGGGGAGAAAAACTGTTTTTT
>NA|TRBV7-6|TRBJ1-3|NA
CASSLSADTIYF
TGTGCCAGCAGCTTAAGCGCGGACACCATATATTTT
>once|TRBV6-5|TRBJ1-1|NA
CASSSDRKNTEAFF
TGTGCCAGCAGTTCGGACAGAAAAAACACTGAAGCTTTCTTT
>NA|TRBV2|TRBJ2-2|NA
CASKRTPTGELFF
TGTGCCAGCAAACGGACCCCCACCGGGGAGCTGTTTTTT
>NA|TRBV9|TRBJ1-6|NA
CASSVATVGSPLHF
TGTGCCAGCAGCGTAGCTACGGTTGGTTCACCCCTCCACTTT
>NA|TRBV19|TRBJ1-2|NA
CASSTRGRFYGYTF
TGTGCCAGTAGTACCCGGGGGCGCTTCTATGGCTACACCTTC
>NA|TRBV19|TRBJ1-1|TRBD1
CASSPFLRGVEAFF
TGTGCCAGTAGTCCGTTTCTCAGGGGGGTTGAAGCTTTCTTT
>NA|TRBV12-5|TRBJ1-1|NA
CASGLSLVTEAFF
TGTGCTAGTGGTTTGAGTCTGGTCACTGAAGCTTTCTTT
>NA|TRBV6-4|TRBJ2-1|TRBD2
CASSFAGGHNVNEQFF
TGTGCCAGCAGTTTCGCGGGAGGGCATAACGTCAATGAGCAGTTCTTC
>NA|TRBV28|TRBJ1-1|NA
CAAKGGSEAFF
TGTGCCGCTAAGGGGGGGTCTGAAGCTTTCTTT
>few|TRBV25-1|TRBJ1-4|TRBD1
CASSDSGQGDEKLFF
TGTGCCAGCAGTGACTCGGGACAGGGAGATGAAAAACTGTTTTTT
>few|TRBV19|TRBJ2-1|TRBD2
CASSGVTSVSYNEQFF
TGTGCCAGTTCAGGGGTGACTAGCGTCTCCTACAATGAGCAGTTCTTC
>NA|TRBV2|TRBJ1-4|NA
CASTGDNNEKLFF
TGTGCCAGCACAGGGGATAATAATGAAAAACTGTTTTTT
>NA|TRBV29-1|TRBJ1-1|TRBD1
CSVEDFWGQGRTEAFF
TGCAGCGTTGAAGATTTTTGGGGACAGGGAAGAACTGAAGCTTTCTTT
>NA|TRBV5-1|TRBJ1-5|TRBD1
CASSLGQGGQPQHF
TGCGCCAGCAGCTTGGGACAGGGTGGGCAGCCCCAGCATTTT
>NA|TRBV2|TRBJ2-7|NA
CASSSRNEQYF
TGTGCCAGCAGTTCCCGGAACGAGCAGTACTTC
>NA|TRBV2|TRBJ1-1|TRBD1
CASRDRPLNTEAFF
TGTGCCAGCAGGGACAGGCCGCTGAACACTGAAGCTTTCTTT
>NA|TRBV10-3|TRBJ2-2|TRBD2
CAISEAGTSVNTGELFF
TGTGCCATCAGTGAGGCCGGGACTAGCGTGAACACCGGGGAGCTGTTTTTT
>NA|TRBV13|TRBJ2-2|NA
CASSFSRGQIAGELFF
TGTGCCAGCAGCTTTTCTCGGGGGCAGATAGCCGGGGAGCTGTTTTTT
>NA|TRBV7-8|TRBJ1-2|NA
CASSLVNWGRDGYTF
TGTGCCAGCAGCTTAGTCAATTGGGGGAGGGATGGCTACACCTTC
>NA|TRBV4-1|TRBJ1-2|NA
CASSQDGGPWGYTF
TGCGCCAGCAGCCAAGATGGGGGCCCTTGGGGCTACACCTTC
>once|TRBV5-4|TRBJ2-2|TRBD1
CASSNQGASTGELFF
TGTGCCAGCAGCAATCAGGGGGCGAGCACCGGGGAGCTGTTTTTT
>NA|TRBV29-1|TRBJ1-1|NA
CASIRGGTEAFF
TGCGCCTCCATTAGGGGGGGCACTGAAGCTTTCTTT
>NA|TRBV5-1|TRBJ1-5|TRBD1
CASSQGTGNQPQHF
TGCGCCAGCAGCCAAGGGACAGGCAATCAGCCCCAGCATTTT
>few|TRBV3-1/TRBV3-2|TRBJ2-3|NA
CASSPRLADTQYF
TGTGCCAGCAGCCCTCGACTAGCAGATACGCAGTATTTT
>NA|TRBV6-2/TRBV6-3|TRBJ2-5|TRBD2
CASSSLAGEETQYF
TGTGCCAGCAGCTCTCTAGCGGGAGAAGAGACCCAGTACTTC
>NA|TRBV5-8|TRBJ1-5|NA
CASSLFTDNQPQHF
TGTGCCAGCAGCTTGTTTACGGACAATCAGCCCCAGCATTTT
>NA|TRBV27|TRBJ2-2|NA
CASKRAGSTGELFF
TGTGCCAGCAAGAGGGCCGGGTCCACCGGGGAGCTGTTTTTT
>NA|TRBV5-1|TRBJ2-1|NA
CASFPGGDFFNEQFF
TGCGCCAGCTTCCCGGGCGGGGACTTCTTCAATGAGCAGTTCTTC
>NA|TRBV12-3/TRBV12-4|TRBJ2-7|NA
CASSKSGNYEQYF
TGTGCCAGCAGCAAAAGCGGAAACTACGAGCAGTACTTC
>NA|TRBV29-1|TRBJ2-3|TRBD2
CSYRPSGSTDTQYF
TGCAGCTACAGACCTAGCGGGAGCACAGATACGCAGTATTTT
>NA|TRBV12-5|TRBJ2-5|NA
CATRKGQGFLETQYF
TGTGCTACCAGAAAAGGGCAGGGGTTTTTAGAGACCCAGTACTTC
>NA|TRBV10-3|TRBJ2-1|TRBD2
CAILAGGSYNEQFF
TGTGCCATCTTAGCGGGAGGTTCCTACAATGAGCAGTTCTTC
>NA|TRBV4-1|TRBJ1-1|TRBD1
CTSSRQGVDTEAFF
TGCACCAGCAGCAGACAGGGGGTAGACACTGAAGCTTTCTTT
>NA|TRBV15|TRBJ1-1|NA
CATSRQGLSTEAFF
TGTGCCACCAGCAGACAGGGGCTGAGCACTGAAGCTTTCTTT
>NA|TRBV6-6|TRBJ2-2|NA
CASSPIHTGELFF
TGTGCCAGCAGCCCCATTCACACCGGGGAGCTGTTTTTT
>few|TRBV2|TRBJ1-6|TRBD1
CASNRDSPNSPLHF
TGTGCCAGCAACCGGGACAGTCCTAATTCACCCCTCCACTTT
>NA|TRBV10-2|TRBJ2-5|NA
CASNAPLAGETQYF
TGCGCCAGCAACGCACCCCTTGCTGGGGAGACCCAGTACTTC
>NA|TRBV5-1|TRBJ1-2|NA
CASSLVGAANYGYTF
TGCGCCAGCAGCTTGGTGGGGGCCGCAAACTATGGCTACACCTTC
>NA|TRBV3-1/TRBV3-2|TRBJ1-2|NA
CASSQGFRETNYGYTF
TGTGCCAGCAGCCAAGGTTTTCGAGAGACTAACTATGGCTACACCTTC
>NA|TRBV12-3/TRBV12-4|TRBJ2-5|NA
CASRGSRQETQYF
TGTGCCAGCCGGGGGTCTCGCCAGGAGACCCAGTACTTC
>NA|TRBV2|TRBJ2-7|TRBD2
CATVSLAATYEQYF
TGTGCCACCGTTAGCCTAGCGGCCACCTACGAGCAGTACTTC
>few|TRBV6-2/TRBV6-3|TRBJ1-5|TRBD1
CASSRQGRSNQPQHF
TGTGCCAGCAGCCGACAGGGTAGGAGCAATCAGCCCCAGCATTTT
>NA|TRBV7-3|TRBJ2-3|NA
CASSLGLDTQYF
TGTGCCAGCAGCTTGGGCTTAGATACGCAGTATTTT
>NA|TRBV6-2/TRBV6-3|TRBJ2-2|NA
CASSYLGTGELFF
TGTGCCAGCAGTTATTTGGGCACCGGGGAGCTGTTTTTT
>NA|TRBV3-1/TRBV3-2|TRBJ2-1|NA
CASRGGPWTFF
TGTGCCAGCAGAGGGGGGCCATGGACGTTCTTC
>NA|TRBV6-5|TRBJ1-1|NA
CASSPFVSGTEAFF
TGTGCCAGCAGTCCCTTTGTGTCGGGCACTGAAGCTTTCTTT
>NA|TRBV10-3|TRBJ2-3|NA
CAISESEREGDTQYF
TGTGCCATCAGTGAGTCGGAGCGTGAGGGGGATACGCAGTATTTT
>few|TRBV19|TRBJ1-5|TRBD1
CASSIFGQGNQPQHF
TGTGCCAGTAGTATCTTTGGACAGGGCAATCAGCCCCAGCATTTT
>NA|TRBV28|TRBJ2-2|NA
CASRLNTGELFF
TGTGCCAGCAGACTGAACACCGGGGAGCTGTTTTTT
>NA|TRBV30|TRBJ1-6|TRBD1
CAWTQGVENSPLHF
TGTGCCTGGACACAGGGGGTAGAGAATTCACCCCTCCACTTT
>NA|TRBV30|TRBJ2-7|TRBD2
CAWSLLAGEDEQYF
TGTGCCTGGAGCCTACTAGCGGGAGAGGACGAGCAGTACTTC
>NA|TRBV2|TRBJ2-1|NA
CAKQLLNNEQFF
TGTGCCAAGCAACTTTTAAACAATGAGCAGTTCTTC
>NA|TRBV7-2|TRBJ2-2|NA
CASSSMNTGELFF
TGTGCCAGCAGCTCGATGAACACCGGGGAGCTGTTTTTT